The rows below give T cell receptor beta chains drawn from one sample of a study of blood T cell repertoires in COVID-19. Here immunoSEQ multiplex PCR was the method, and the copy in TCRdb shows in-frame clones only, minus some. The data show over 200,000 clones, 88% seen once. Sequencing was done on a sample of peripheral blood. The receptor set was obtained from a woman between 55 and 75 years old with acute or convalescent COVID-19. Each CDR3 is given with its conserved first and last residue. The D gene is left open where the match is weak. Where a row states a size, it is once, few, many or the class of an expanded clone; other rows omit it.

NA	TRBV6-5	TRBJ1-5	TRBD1	TGTGCCAGCTCGGGACAGATAAATCAGCCCCAGCATTTT	CASSGQINQPQHF
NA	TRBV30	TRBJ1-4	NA	TGTGCCTGGAGTCCCCACAGAACGCGGGATGAAAAACTGTTTTTT	CAWSPHRTRDEKLFF
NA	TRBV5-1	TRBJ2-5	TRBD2	TGCGCCAGCAGCTTCGGGACTAGCGGACGGACCCAGTACTTC	CASSFGTSGRTQYF
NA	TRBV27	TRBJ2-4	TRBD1	TGTGCCAGCAGTCCTCCCCCAGGGACAGGGGGCACTTACATTCAGTACTTC	CASSPPPGTGGTYIQYF
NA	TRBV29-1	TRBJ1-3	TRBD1	TGCAGCGTTGAATTGACAGGGAAACACCGAAACACCATATATTTT	CSVELTGKHRNTIYF
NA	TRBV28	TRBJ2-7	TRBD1	TGTGCCAGCAGCCCAAGGGTATACGGGACAGGGGGCATCGACGAGCAGTACTTC	CASSPRVYGTGGIDEQYF
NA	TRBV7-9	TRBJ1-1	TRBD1	TGTGCCAGCAGCAGCGACAGGGCTTACACTGAAGCTTTCTTT	CASSSDRAYTEAFF
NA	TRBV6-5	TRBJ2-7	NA	TGTGCCAGCAGTTACTCTCAGGGGATCTCCCTTTACGAGCAGTACTTC	CASSYSQGISLYEQYF
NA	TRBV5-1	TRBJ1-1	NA	TGCGCCAGCAGCTGGGAGGGTGGCACTGAAGCTTTCTTT	CASSWEGGTEAFF
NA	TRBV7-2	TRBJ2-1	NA	TGTGCCAGCAGCCGGTCGAGCGATGAGCAGTTCTTC	CASSRSSDEQFF
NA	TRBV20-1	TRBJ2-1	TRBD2	TGCAGTGCTAGTGGGGGGACTAGCGGGAGGGCCCTGAACAATGAGCAGTTCTTC	CSASGGTSGRALNNEQFF
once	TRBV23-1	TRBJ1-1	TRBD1	TGCGCCAGCAGTCAGCCGCCGGGACAGGAGGCCCCCAACCCGATGAACACTGAAGCTTTCTTT	CASSQPPGQEAPNPMNTEAFF
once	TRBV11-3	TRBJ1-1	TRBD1	TGTGCCAGCAGCGCGGGACAGGAGAACACTGAAGCTTTCTTT	CASSAGQENTEAFF
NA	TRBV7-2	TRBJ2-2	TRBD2	TGTGCCAGCAGCTTACAAGGGCGGGGGACCGGGGAGCTGTTTTTT	CASSLQGRGTGELFF
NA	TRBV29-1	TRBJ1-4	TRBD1	TGCAGCGTTGTATGGACAGGTGCCACTAATGAAAAACTGTTTTTT	CSVVWTGATNEKLFF
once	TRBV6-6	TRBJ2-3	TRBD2	TGTGCCAGCAGCTTCGGACTAGCGGGCGACTTATGGAATAGCACAGATACGCAGTATTTT	CASSFGLAGDLWNSTDTQYF
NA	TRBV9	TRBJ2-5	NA	TGTGCCAGCAGCGTGAGACACAGGGATGAGACCCAGTACTTC	CASSVRHRDETQYF
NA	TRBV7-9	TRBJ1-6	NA	TGTGCCAGCAGCTCCTGGACGGGATATAATTCACCCCTCCACTTT	CASSSWTGYNSPLHF
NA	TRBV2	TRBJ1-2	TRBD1	TGTGCCAGCCGAACAGGGGGCTCAAATGGCTACACCTTC	CASRTGGSNGYTF
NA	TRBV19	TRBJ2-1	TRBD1	TGTGCCAGTAGTCCACAGGGGGCTTGGTACAATGAGCAGTTCTTC	CASSPQGAWYNEQFF
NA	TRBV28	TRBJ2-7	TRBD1	TGTGCCAGCAGGGGACCGGGACAGGGAGCCTACGAGCAGTACTTC	CASRGPGQGAYEQYF
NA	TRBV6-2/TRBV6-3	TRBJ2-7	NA	TGTGCCAGCAGTTACAATGGCAGGTCCTACGAGCAGTACTTC	CASSYNGRSYEQYF
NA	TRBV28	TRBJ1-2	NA	TGTGCCAGCACCCAGGGAAGTGCTCGCTACACCTTC	CASTQGSARYTF
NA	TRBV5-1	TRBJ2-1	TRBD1	TGCGCCAGCAGCGAGGACAGGGAGTACAATGAGCAGTTCTTC	CASSEDREYNEQFF
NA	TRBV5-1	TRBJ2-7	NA	TGCGCCAGCAGTTCTGGTTCAGGTTCCTACGAGCAGTACTTC	CASSSGSGSYEQYF
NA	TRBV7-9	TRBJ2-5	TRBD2	TGTGCCAGCAGCTTAGGACTAGCGGGAGGGCCGGAGACCCAGTACTTC	CASSLGLAGGPETQYF
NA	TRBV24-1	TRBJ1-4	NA	TGTGCCACCAGTGATTCCTCTACGGTTAATGAAAAACTGTTTTTT	CATSDSSTVNEKLFF